A selection of T cell receptor beta chains follows, all from one sample in a study of cytomegalovirus exposure and HLA in healthy donors. Method: immunoSEQ multiplex PCR; TCRdb's copy keeps in-frame clones and lacks some. This sample yields 95,000 to 130,000 clones, of which about four fifths are seen a single time; over 1.5% belongs to the top ten. Sample: PBMCs. The receptors shown here come from a woman younger than 30 in good health and CMV-seronegative. Each CDR3 is given with its conserved first and last residue. The D gene is left open where the match is weak. The size of a clone is reported for some rows only, either as once, few or many, or as a class for expanded clones.

cdr3_nt,cdr3_aa,j_call,v_call,d_call,clone_size
TGCAGCGTTGAAAAGGGGGGACAGCTCCCAGGGAAGGACACTGAAGCTTTCTTT,CSVEKGGQLPGKDTEAFF,TRBJ1-1,TRBV29-1,TRBD1,.
TGTGCCTGGAGTCTGAACAGGCAGTATGGCTACACCTTC,CAWSLNRQYGYTF,TRBJ1-2,TRBV30,.,.
TGTGCCAGCAGCCCCGGGACAGGGGCCGAGCAGTACTTC,CASSPGTGAEQYF,TRBJ2-7,TRBV2,TRBD1,.
TGCGCCAGCAGCTTGGGGGGAGCCTACAATGAGCAGTTCTTC,CASSLGGAYNEQFF,TRBJ2-1,TRBV5-1,.,.
TGTGCCAGCAGGGGACAGGGAGAACTAAACACTGAAGCTTTCTTT,CASRGQGELNTEAFF,TRBJ1-1,TRBV25-1,TRBD1,.
TGTGCCAGCAGGGCGAGGACAGGGGAGCCCTACGAGCAGTACTTC,CASRARTGEPYEQYF,TRBJ2-7,TRBV6-6,TRBD1,few
TGCGCCAGCAGCCTCCCAACGGGGGAGCCCCCTGGGGCCAACGTCCTGACTTTC,CASSLPTGEPPGANVLTF,TRBJ2-6,TRBV4-1,.,.
TGTGCCAGCAGCGCTAGGACAGAGGGTGACAGGCAGTACTTC,CASSARTEGDRQYF,TRBJ2-7,TRBV5-6,.,.
TGTGCCAGCAGCTTAGACGGTGTGAACACTGAAGCTTTCTTT,CASSLDGVNTEAFF,TRBJ1-1,TRBV7-9,.,.
TGTGCCTGGAGCCTGAAAGGGGGCCCCCGCTACGAGCAGTACTTC,CAWSLKGGPRYEQYF,TRBJ2-7,TRBV30,TRBD1,few
TGTGCCAGCAGTTTAGAGGGATCAACTAATGAAAAACTGTTTTTT,CASSLEGSTNEKLFF,TRBJ1-4,TRBV28,.,few
TGTGCCAGCAGCTTAGGGGGACAGACCTACGAGCAGTACTTC,CASSLGGQTYEQYF,TRBJ2-7,TRBV7-9,TRBD1,.
TGCGCCAGCAGCCGACGGCCCGGACAGGCAGTAGTCGACTATGGCTACACCTTC,CASSRRPGQAVVDYGYTF,TRBJ1-2,TRBV5-1,TRBD1,.
TGTGCCAGCAGTCGTTTCTTCGGTTTTAATGAAAAACTGTTTTTT,CASSRFFGFNEKLFF,TRBJ1-4,TRBV27,.,.
TGTGCCAGCAGCAAAGTGGCTCTTGAGCAGTACTTC,CASSKVALEQYF,TRBJ2-7,TRBV21-1,.,.
TGTGCCATCCGGGAGGCCAACGTCCTGACTTTC,CAIREANVLTF,TRBJ2-6,TRBV7-3,.,.
TGTGCCACCAGCCCCAGCGCAGGGGGCTTCTACAATGAGCAGTTCTTC,CATSPSAGGFYNEQFF,TRBJ2-1,TRBV15,TRBD1,once
TGTGCCAGCAGTAGGGGGGGGAAAGCAAGCTCCTACGAGCAGTACTTC,CASSRGGKASSYEQYF,TRBJ2-7,TRBV6-6,.,.
TGTGCCTGGAGCGGGGGGGCCGGTAATGAGCAGTTCTTC,CAWSGGAGNEQFF,TRBJ2-1,TRBV30,TRBD2,.
TGTGCCAGCAGCCGGGGGGGCCTGGTCTCTGGGGCCAACGTCCTGACTTTC,CASSRGGLVSGANVLTF,TRBJ2-6,TRBV5-4,TRBD2,.
TGTGCCAGCAGCCCTAGCGCCGAAGAGACCCAGTACTTC,CASSPSAEETQYF,TRBJ2-5,TRBV7-6,.,.
TGTGCCAGCAGCCAAGGACTAGCGGGGGCCTACGAGCAGTACTTC,CASSQGLAGAYEQYF,TRBJ2-7,TRBV4-2,TRBD2,.
TGTGCCAGTAGCTCATCAGGGGGCACTGAAGCTTTCTTT,CASSSSGGTEAFF,TRBJ1-1,TRBV19,TRBD1,.
TGTGCCAGCAGCTTACTAGCGGGGGCAAGCACAGATACGCAGTATTTT,CASSLLAGASTDTQYF,TRBJ2-3,TRBV7-9,TRBD2,few
TGTGCCAGCAGTCCCGGGACAGGAGGGCAAGAGACCCAGTACTTC,CASSPGTGGQETQYF,TRBJ2-5,TRBV6-4,TRBD1,.
TGTGCCAGCAGTGAAACTAGCACAGATACGCAGTATTTT,CASSETSTDTQYF,TRBJ2-3,TRBV25-1,.,.
TGTGCCAGCACTCTTTTATTGACAGGGGGAAAAGATCAGCCCCAGCATTTT,CASTLLLTGGKDQPQHF,TRBJ1-5,TRBV28,TRBD1,once
TGTGCCAGCAGCTACCGGACAGGGGGTCCTTCCAATTCACCCCTCCACTTT,CASSYRTGGPSNSPLHF,TRBJ1-6,TRBV5-5,TRBD1,.
TGTGCCAGCAGGTCCCCGGGACAGGGGTCCTACGAGCAGTACTTC,CASRSPGQGSYEQYF,TRBJ2-7,TRBV6-5,TRBD1,few
TGTGCCACCAGCAACAGCGGGGTCCGGGATGAGCAGTTCTTC,CATSNSGVRDEQFF,TRBJ2-1,TRBV15,TRBD2,.
TGTGCCAGCAGTGGTTGGAGAAATACCTCTGGAAACACCATATATTTT,CASSGWRNTSGNTIYF,TRBJ1-3,TRBV6-1,.,.
TGTGCCATCAGTGCCTCGTACGAGCAGTACTTC,CAISASYEQYF,TRBJ2-7,TRBV10-3,.,.
TGTGCCAGCAGCTTGTTTCCTAGCGGTTACAATGAGCAGTTCTTC,CASSLFPSGYNEQFF,TRBJ2-1,TRBV5-4,TRBD2,.